This T cell receptor (beta chain) emerged from a study of blood T cell repertoires in COVID-19. Germline V lookup: CDR1 KGHSY, CDR2 FQNENV. Trimming at V came to 0 bases and at J to 4 bases, leaving 3 bases not matched to a gene. The CDR3 sequence is 16 residues long. Sequenced by immunoSEQ multiplex PCR; TCRdb stores in-frame clones only, minus some. This sample yields around 170,000 clones, of which roughly 80% are seen a single time; 11% to 15% belongs to the top ten. The genes are TRBV16 and TRBJ1-6, with 7 bases that match TRBD1. Sequenced sample: peripheral blood. This clonotype originated in a woman of 80 years or more with acute or convalescent COVID-19. The CDR3 sequence: CASSQSGTAYNSPLHF. The CDR3 DNA sequence: TGTGCCAGCAGCCAATCGGGGACAGCTTATAATTCACCCCTCCACTTT.